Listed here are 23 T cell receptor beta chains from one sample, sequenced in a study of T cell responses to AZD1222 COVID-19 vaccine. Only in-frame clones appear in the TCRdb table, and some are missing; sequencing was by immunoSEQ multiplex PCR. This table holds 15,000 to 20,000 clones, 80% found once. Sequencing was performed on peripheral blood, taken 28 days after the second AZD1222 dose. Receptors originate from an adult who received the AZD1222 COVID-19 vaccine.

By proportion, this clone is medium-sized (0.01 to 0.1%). The CDR3 DNA is TGTGCCAGCAGCTTAGGTAACAATGAGCAGTTCTTC. Protein sequence: CASSLGNNEQFF. V gene TRBV7-9 combines with J gene TRBJ2-1; D gene unclear. CDR3 size: 12 residues. The V end lost 1 base, the J end lost 5 bases, and 3 bases lay between the germline ends. Germline assignment: CDR1 SEHNR and CDR2 FQNEAQ (reference sequence).

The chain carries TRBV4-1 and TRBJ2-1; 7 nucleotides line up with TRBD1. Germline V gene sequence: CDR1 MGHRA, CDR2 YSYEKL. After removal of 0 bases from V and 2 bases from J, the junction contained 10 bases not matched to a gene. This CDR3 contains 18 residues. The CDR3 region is CASSQDEVRRGPYNEQFF. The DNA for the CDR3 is TGCGCCAGCAGCCAAGATGAGGTCCGAAGGGGGCCCTACAATGAGCAGTTCTTC.

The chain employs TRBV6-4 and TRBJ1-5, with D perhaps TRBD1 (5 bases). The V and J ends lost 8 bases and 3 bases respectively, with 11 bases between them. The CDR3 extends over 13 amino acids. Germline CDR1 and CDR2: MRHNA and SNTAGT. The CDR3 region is CASSTDTNQPQHF. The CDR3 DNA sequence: TGTGCCAGCTCGACAGATACCAATCAGCCCCAGCATTTT.

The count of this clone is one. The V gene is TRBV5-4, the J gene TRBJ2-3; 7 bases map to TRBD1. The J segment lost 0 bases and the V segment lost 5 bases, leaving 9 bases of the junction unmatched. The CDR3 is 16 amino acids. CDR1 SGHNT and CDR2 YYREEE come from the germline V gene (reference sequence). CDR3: CASRPDRAASTDTQYF. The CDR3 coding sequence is TGTGCCAGCAGACCTGACAGGGCCGCAAGCACAGATACGCAGTATTTT.

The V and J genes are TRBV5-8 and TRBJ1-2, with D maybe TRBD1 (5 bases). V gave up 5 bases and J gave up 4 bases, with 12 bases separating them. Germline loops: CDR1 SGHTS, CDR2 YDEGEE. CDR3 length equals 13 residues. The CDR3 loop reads CASRSGGSYGYTF. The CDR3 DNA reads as TGTGCCAGCAGGTCCGGGGGGAGCTATGGCTACACCTTC.

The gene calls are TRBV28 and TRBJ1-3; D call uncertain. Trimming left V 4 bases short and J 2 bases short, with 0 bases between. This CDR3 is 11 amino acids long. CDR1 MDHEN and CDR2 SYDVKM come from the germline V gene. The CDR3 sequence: CASSSGNTIYF. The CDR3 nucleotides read TGTGCCAGCAGTTCTGGAAACACCATATATTTT. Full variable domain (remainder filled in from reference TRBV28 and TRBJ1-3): DVKVTQSSRYLVKRTGEKVFLECVQDMDHENMFWYRQDPGLGLRLIYFSYDVKMKEKGDIPEGYSVSREKKERFSLILESASTNQTSMYLCASSSGNTIYFGEGSWLTVV.

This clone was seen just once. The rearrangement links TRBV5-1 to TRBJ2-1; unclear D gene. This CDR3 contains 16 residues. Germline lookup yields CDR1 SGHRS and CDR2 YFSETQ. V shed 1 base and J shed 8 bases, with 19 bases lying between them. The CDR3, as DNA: TGCGCCAGCAGCTTGCATCGACCCCTAGACGACGATGAGCAGTTCTTC. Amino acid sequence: CASSLHRPLDDDEQFF. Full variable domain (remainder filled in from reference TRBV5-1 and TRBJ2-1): KAGVTQTPRYLIKTRGQQVTLSCSPISGHRSVSWYQQTPGQGLQFLFEYFSETQRNKGNFPGRFSGRQFSNSRSEMNVSTLELGDSALYLCASSLHRPLDDDEQFFGPGTRLTVL.

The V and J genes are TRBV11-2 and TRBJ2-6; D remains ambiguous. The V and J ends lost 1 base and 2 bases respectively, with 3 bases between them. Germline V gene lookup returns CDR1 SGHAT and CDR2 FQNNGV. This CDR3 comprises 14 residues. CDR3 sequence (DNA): TGTGCCAGCAGCTTAGTGGCTGGGGCCAACGTCCTGACTTTC. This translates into CASSLVAGANVLTF.

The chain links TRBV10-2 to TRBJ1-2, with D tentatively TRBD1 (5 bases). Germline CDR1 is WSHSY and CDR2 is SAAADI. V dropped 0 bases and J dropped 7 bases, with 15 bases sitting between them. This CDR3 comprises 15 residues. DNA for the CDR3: TGCGCCAGCAGTGAGTCGTTAACGGGGCCCCTTGGCTACACCTTC. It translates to CASSESLTGPLGYTF.

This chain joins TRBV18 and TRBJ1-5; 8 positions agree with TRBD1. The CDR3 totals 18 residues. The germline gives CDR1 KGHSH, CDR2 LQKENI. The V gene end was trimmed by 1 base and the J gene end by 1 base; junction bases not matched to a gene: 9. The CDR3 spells CASSPRALDRVSNQPQHF. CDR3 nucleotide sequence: TGTGCCAGCTCACCACGGGCCTTGGACAGGGTGAGCAATCAGCCCCAGCATTTT.

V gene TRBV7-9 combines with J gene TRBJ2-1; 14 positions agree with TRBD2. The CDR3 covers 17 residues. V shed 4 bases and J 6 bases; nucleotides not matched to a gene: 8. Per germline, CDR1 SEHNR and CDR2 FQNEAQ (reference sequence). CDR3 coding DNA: TGTGCCAGCAGCTACGGACTAGCGGGGGGTCCGTCCAATGAGCAGTTCTTC. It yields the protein CASSYGLAGGPSNEQFF. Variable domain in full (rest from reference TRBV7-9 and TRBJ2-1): DTGVSQNPRHKITKRGQNVTFRCDPISEHNRLYWYRQTLGQGPEFLTYFQNEAQLEKSRLLSDRFSAERPKGSFSTLEIQRTEQGDSAMYLCASSYGLAGGPSNEQFFGPGTRLTVL.

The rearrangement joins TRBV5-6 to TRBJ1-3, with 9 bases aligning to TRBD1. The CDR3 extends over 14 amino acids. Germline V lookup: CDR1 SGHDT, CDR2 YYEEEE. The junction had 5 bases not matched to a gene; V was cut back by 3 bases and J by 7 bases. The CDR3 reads CASSWDRADNTIYF. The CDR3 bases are TGTGCCAGCAGCTGGGACAGGGCTGATAACACCATATATTTT.

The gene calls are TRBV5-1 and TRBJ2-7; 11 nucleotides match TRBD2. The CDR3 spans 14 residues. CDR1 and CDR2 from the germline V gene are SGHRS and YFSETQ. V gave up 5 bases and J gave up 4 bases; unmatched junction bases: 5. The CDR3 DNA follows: TGCGCCAGCAGGAGGACTAGCGGGCCGTACGAGCAGTACTTC. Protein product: CASRRTSGPYEQYF. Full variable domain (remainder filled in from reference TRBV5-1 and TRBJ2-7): KAGVTQTPRYLIKTRGQQVTLSCSPISGHRSVSWYQQTPGQGLQFLFEYFSETQRNKGNFPGRFSGRQFSNSRSEMNVSTLELGDSALYLCASRRTSGPYEQYFGPGTRLTVT.

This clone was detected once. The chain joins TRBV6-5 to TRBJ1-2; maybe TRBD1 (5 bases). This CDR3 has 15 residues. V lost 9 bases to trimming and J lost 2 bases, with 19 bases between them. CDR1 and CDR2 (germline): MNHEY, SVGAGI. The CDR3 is CASTFFWGGNYGYTF. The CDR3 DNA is TGTGCCAGTACCTTCTTCTGGGGGGGGAACTATGGCTACACCTTC.

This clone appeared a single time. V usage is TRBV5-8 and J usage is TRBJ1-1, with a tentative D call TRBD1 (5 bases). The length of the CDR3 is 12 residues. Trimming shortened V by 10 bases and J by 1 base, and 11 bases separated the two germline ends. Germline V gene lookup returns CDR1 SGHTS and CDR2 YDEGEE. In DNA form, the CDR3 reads TGTGCCCTTGGGAGGGGGAACACTGAAGCTTTCTTT. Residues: CALGRGNTEAFF.

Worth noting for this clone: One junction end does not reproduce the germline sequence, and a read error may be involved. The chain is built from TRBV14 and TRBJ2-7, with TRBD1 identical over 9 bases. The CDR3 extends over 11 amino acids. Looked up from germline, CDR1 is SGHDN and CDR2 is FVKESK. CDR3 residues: CASSQSGTGFF. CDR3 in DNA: TGTGCCAGCAGCCAGTCCGGGACAGGGTTCTTC.

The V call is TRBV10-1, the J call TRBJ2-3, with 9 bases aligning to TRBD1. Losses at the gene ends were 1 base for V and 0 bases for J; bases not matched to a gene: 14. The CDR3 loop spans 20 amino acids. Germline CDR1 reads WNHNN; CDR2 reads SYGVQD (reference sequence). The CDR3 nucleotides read TGCGCCAGCAGTGAGTTCCCGGGACAGGGTCACGGGGGGAGCACAGATACGCAGTATTTT. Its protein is CASSEFPGQGHGGSTDTQYF.

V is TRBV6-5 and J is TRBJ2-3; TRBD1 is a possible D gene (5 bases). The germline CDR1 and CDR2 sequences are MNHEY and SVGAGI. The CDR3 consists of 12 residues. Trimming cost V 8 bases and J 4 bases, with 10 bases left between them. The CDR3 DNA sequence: TGTGCCAGCCACCAGGGCCCAGATACGCAGTATTTT. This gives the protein CASHQGPDTQYF.

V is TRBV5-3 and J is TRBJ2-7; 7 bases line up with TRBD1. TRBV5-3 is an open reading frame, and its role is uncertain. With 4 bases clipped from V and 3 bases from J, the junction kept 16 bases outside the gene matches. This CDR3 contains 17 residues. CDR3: CARSPRRTGLGFYEQYF. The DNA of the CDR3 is TGTGCCAGAAGCCCTAGGCGGACAGGTTTGGGGTTCTACGAGCAGTACTTC.

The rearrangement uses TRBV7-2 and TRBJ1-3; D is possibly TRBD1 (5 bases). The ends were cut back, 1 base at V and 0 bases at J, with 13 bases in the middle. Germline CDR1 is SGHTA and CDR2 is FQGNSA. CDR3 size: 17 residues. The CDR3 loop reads CASSLVGTADSGNTIYF. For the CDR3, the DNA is TGTGCCAGCAGCTTAGTAGGGACGGCGGACTCTGGAAACACCATATATTTT.

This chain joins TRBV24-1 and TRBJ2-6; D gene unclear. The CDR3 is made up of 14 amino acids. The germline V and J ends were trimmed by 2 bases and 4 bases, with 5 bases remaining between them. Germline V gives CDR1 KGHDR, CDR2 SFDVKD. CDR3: CATSDSRGANVLTF. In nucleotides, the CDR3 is TGTGCCACCAGTGATTCCAGGGGGGCCAACGTCCTGACTTTC.

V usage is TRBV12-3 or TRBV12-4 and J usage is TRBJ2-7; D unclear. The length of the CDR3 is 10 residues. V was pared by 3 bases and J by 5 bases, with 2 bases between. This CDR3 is CASSLNEQYF. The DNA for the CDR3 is TGTGCCAGCAGTTTGAACGAGCAGTACTTC.

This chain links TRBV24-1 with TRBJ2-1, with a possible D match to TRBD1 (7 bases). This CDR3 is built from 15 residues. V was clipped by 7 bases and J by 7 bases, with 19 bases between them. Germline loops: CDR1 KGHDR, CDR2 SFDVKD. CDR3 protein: CATSPLRAGGNEQFF. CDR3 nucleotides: TGTGCCACCAGCCCTCTGCGGGCAGGGGGGAATGAGCAGTTCTTC.